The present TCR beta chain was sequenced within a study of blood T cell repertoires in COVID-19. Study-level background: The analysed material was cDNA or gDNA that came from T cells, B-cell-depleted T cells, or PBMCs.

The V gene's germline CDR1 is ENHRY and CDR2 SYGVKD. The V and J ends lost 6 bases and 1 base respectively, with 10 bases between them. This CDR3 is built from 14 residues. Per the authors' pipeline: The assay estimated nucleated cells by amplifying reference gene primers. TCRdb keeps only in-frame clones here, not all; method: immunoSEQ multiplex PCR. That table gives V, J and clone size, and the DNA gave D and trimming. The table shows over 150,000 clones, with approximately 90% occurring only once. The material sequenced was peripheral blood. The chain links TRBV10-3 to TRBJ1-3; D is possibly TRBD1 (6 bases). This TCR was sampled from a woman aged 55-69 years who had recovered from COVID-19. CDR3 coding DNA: TGTGCCATCAGCAAACAGGGATCTGGAAACACCATATATTTT. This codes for CAISKQGSGNTIYF.